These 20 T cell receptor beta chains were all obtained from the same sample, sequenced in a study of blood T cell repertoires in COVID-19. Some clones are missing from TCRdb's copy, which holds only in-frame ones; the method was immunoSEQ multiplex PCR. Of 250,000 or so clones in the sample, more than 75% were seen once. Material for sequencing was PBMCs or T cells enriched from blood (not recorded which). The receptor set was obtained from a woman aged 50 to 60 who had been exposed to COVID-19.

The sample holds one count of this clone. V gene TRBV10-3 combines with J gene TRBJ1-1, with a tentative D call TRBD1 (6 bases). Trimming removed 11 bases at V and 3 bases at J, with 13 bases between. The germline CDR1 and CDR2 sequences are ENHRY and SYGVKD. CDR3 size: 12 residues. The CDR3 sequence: CAVQGGDTEAFF. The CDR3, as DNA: TGTGCCGTACAGGGTGGGGACACTGAAGCTTTCTTT.

CDR3 in amino acids: CAFYRDSGELFF. The CDR3 DNA reads as TGTGCCTTCTACAGGGATTCCGGGGAGCTGTTTTTT. The J gene is TRBJ2-2, the V gene TRBV30, with D maybe TRBD1 (6 bases). Germline CDR1 reads GTSNPN; CDR2 reads SVGIG (reference sequence). This CDR3 has 12 amino acids. V was cut by 7 bases and J by 6 bases, with 12 bases left in between.

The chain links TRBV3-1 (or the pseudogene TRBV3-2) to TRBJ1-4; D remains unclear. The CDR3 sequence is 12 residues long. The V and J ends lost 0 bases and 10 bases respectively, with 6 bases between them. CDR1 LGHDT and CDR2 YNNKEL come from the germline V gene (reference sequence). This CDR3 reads CASSQDLRKLFF. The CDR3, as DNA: TGTGCCAGCAGCCAAGATCTTAGAAAACTGTTTTTT.

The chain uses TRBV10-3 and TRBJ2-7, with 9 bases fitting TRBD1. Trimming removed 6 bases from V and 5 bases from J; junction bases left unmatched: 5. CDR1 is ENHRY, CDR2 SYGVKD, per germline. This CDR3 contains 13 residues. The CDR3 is CAIRRDRDNEQYF. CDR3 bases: TGTGCCATCAGGCGGGACAGGGACAACGAGCAGTACTTC.

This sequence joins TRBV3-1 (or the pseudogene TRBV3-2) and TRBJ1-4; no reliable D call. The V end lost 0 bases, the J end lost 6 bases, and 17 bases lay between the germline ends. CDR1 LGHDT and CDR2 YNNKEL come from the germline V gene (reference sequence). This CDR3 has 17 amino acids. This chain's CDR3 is CASSQDMGSGRDEKLFF. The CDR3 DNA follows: TGTGCCAGCAGCCAAGATATGGGTAGTGGCCGGGATGAAAAACTGTTTTTT.

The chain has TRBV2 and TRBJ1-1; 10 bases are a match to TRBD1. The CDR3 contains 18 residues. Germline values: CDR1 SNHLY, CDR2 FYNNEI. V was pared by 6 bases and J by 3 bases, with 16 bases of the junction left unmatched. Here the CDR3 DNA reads TGTGCCAGCAGCAGCTTAGGGTGGACAGGGGGAAAGGACACTGAAGCTTTCTTT. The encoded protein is CASSSLGWTGGKDTEAFF.

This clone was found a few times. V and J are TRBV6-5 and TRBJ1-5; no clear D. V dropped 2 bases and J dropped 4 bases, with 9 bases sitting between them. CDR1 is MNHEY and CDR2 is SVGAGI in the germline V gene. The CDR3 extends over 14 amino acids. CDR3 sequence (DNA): TGTGCCAGCAGTTACAAGGAGGGAAATCAGCCCCAGCATTTT. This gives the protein CASSYKEGNQPQHF.

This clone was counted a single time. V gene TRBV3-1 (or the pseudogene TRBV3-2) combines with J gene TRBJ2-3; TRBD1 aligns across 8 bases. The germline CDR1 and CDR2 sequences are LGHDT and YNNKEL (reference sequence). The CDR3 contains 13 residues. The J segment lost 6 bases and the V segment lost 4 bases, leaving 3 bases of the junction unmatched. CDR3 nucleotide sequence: TGTGCCAGCAGCCGCAACAGGGGGGATACGCAGTATTTT. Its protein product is CASSRNRGDTQYF.

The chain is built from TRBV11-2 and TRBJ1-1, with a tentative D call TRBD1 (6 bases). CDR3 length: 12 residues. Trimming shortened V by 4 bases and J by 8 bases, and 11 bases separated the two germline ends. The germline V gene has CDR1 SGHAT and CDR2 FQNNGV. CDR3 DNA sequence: TGTGCCAGCAGCTCCATCACAGGGGAAGCTTTCTTT. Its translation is CASSSITGEAFF.

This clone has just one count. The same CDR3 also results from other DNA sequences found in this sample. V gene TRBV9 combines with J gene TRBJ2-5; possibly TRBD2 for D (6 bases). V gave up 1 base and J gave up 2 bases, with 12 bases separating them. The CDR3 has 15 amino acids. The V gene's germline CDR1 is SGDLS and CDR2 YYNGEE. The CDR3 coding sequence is TGTGCCAGCAGCGTACTTCCCGGGGGACAAGAGACCCAGTACTTC. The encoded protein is CASSVLPGGQETQYF.

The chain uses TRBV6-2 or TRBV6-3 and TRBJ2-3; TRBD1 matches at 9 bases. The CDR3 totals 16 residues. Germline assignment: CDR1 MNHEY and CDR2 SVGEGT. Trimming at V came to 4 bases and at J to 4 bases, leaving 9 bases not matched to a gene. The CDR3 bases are TGTGCCAGCAGTTCCTACGGGACAGGGTTGTCAGATACGCAGTATTTT. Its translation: CASSSYGTGLSDTQYF.

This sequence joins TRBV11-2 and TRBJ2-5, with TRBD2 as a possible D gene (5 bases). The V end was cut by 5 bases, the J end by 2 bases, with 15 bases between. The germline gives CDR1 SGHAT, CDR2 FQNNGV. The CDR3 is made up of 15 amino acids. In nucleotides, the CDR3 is TGTGCCAGCAGCCCGCAGATCGGGGAACAAGAGACCCAGTACTTC. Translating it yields CASSPQIGEQETQYF.

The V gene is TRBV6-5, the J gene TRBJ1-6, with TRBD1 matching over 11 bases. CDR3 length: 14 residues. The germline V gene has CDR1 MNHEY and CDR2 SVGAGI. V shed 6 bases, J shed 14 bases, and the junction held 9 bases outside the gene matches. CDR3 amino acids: CASSRTGGVTSLHF. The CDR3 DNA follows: TGTGCCAGCAGCCGGACAGGGGGCGTGACGTCCCTCCACTTT.

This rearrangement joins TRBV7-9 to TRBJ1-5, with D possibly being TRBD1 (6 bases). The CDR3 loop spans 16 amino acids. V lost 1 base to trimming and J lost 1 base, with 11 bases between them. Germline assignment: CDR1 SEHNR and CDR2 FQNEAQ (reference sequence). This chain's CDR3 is CASSLDLGASNQPQHF. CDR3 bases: TGTGCCAGCAGCTTAGATTTGGGGGCGAGCAATCAGCCCCAGCATTTT.

CDR3 in DNA: TGTGCCTGGAGTCCCCATTCGGGGCAGCCCCAGCATTTT. This sequence encodes CAWSPHSGQPQHF. This chain joins TRBV30 and TRBJ1-5; D not certain. There are 13 residues in the CDR3. Trimming took 2 bases from V and 7 from J, leaving 12 bases between them. CDR1 GTSNPN and CDR2 SVGIG come from the germline V gene (reference sequence).

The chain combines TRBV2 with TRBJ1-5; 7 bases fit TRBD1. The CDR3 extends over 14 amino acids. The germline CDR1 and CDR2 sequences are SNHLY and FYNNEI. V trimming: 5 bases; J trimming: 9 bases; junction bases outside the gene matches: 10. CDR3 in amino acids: CASSLDRAIRPQHF. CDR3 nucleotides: TGTGCCAGCAGTTTAGACAGGGCCATTCGGCCCCAGCATTTT.

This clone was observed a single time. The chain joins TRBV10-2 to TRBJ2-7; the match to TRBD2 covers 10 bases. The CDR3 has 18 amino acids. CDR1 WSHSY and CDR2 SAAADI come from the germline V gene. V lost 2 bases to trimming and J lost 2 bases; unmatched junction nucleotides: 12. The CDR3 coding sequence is TGCGCCAGCAGTGAGAAGAGACTAGCGGGTTTTTTTACCTACGAGCAGTACTTC. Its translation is CASSEKRLAGFFTYEQYF.

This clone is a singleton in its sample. The CDR3 bases are TGTGCCAGCAGCCCTCCAGCGGGGGACTACAATGAGCAGTTCTTC. As protein: CASSPPAGDYNEQFF. The V call is TRBV7-9, the J call TRBJ2-1, with 8 bases aligning to TRBD2. Germline V gives CDR1 SEHNR, CDR2 FQNEAQ (reference sequence). V shed 5 bases, J shed 3 bases, and the junction held 6 bases outside the gene matches. There are 15 residues in the CDR3.

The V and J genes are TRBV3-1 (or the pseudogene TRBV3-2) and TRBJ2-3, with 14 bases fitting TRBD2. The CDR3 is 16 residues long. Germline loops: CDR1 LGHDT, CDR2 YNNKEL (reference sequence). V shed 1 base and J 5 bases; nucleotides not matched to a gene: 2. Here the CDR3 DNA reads TGTGCCAGCAGCCAAGGACTAGCGGGGGGGCGAGATACGCAGTATTTT. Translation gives CASSQGLAGGRDTQYF.

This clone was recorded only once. This CDR3 reads CASSPPAGERNYGYTF. The CDR3 nucleotides are TGTGCCAGCAGCCCCCCCGCCGGGGAGAGGAACTATGGCTACACCTTC. This chain connects TRBV9 to TRBJ1-2; no clear D gene. V lost 4 bases and J lost 2, with 18 bases in between. The CDR3 runs 16 residues. CDR1 and CDR2 from the germline V gene are SGDLS and YYNGEE.